This T cell receptor (delta chain) was sequenced during a study of Vδ1+ human thymocytes. Sequences come from RNA converted to cDNA by reverse transcription. CDR3 amplicons came from multiplex PCR with pooled V-gene forward and constant-region reverse primers. TCRdb reanalysed the multiplex PCR reads with CATT. This table has roughly 55,000 delta-chain clones, about a sixth appearing once. CDR1 TSWWSYY and CDR2 QGS come from the germline V gene. This CDR3 is 23 amino acids long. V lost 2 bases, J lost 0 bases, and 24 bases stayed unmatched. Between about 96% and 99.6% of sorted thymocytes were Vdelta1+. The study's findings and limits: Thymic TRG and TRD repertoires appeared highly polyclonal.

With regard to this clone: The antigen remains undetermined.

The J gene is TRDJ1, the V gene TRDV1, with 10 bases aligning to TRDD3. The sequence was obtained from a boy under two years old who had congenital heart surgery. The specimen sequenced was Vdelta1+ gamma-delta thymocytes from the thymus. Subset noted: FACS-sorted CD3+ TCRalphabeta- TCRVdelta1+ TCRVdelta2- thymocytes. CDR3 in DNA: TGTGCTCTTGGGGAAAGTTCCTACAAGTATGTAGGGTACTGGGGGATGTACACCGATAAACTCATCTTT. This gives the protein CALGESSYKYVGYWGMYTDKLIF.